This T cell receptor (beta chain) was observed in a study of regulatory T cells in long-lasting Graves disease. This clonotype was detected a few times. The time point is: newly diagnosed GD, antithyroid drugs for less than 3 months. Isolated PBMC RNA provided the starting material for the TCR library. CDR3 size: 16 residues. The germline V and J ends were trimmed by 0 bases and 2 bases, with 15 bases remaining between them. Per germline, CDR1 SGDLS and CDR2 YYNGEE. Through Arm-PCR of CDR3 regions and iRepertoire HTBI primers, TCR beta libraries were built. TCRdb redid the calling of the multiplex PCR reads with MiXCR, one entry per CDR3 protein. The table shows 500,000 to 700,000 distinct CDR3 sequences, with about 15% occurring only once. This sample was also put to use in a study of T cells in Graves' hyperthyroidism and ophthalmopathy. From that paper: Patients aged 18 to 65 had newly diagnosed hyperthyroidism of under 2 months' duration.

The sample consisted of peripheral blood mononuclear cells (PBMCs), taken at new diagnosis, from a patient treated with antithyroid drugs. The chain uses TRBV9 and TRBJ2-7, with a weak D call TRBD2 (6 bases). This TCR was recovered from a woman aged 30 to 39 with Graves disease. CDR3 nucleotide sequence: TGTGCCAGCAGCGTAGATCCGGGACTGAGTACCTACGAGCAGTACTTC. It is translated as CASSVDPGLSTYEQYF.